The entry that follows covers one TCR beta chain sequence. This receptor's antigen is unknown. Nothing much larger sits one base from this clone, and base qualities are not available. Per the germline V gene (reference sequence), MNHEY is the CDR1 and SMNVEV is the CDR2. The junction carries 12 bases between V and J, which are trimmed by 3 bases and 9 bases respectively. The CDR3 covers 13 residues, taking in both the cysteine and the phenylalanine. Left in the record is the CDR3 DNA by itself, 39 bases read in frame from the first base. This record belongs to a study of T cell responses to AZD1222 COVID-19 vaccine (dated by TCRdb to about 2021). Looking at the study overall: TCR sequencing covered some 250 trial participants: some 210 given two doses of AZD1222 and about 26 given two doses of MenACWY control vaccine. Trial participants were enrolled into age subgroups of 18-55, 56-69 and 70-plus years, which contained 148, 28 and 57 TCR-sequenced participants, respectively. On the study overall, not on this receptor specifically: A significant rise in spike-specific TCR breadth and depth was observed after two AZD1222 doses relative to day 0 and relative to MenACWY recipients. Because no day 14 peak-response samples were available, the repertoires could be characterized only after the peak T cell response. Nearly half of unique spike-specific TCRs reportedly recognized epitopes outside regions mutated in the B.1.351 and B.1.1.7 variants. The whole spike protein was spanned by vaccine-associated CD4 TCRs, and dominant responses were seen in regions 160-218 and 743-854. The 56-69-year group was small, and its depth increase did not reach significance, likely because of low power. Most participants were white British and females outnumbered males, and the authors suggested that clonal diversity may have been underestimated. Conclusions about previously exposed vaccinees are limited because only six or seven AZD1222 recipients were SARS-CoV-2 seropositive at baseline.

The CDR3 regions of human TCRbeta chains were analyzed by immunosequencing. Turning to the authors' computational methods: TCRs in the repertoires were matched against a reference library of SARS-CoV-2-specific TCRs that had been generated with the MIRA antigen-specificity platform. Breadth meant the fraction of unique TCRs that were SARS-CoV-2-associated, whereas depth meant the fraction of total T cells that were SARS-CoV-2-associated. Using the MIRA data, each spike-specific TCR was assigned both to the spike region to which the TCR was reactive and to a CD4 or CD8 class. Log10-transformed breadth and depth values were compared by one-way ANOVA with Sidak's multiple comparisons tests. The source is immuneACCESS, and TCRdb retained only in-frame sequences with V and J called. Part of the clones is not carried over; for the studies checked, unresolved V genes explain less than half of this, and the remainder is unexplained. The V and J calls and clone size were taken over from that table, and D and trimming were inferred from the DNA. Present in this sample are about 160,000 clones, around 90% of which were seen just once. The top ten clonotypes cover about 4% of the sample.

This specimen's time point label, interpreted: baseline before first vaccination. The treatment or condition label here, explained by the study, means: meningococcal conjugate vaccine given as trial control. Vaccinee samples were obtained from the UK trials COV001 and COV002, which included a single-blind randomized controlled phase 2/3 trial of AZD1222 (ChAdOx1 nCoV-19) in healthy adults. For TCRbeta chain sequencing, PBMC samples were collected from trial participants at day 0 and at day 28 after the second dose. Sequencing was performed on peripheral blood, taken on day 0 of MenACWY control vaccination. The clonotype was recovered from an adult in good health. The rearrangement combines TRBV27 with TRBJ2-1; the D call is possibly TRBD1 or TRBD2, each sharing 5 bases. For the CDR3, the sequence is CASSFPPRGEQFF. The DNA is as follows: TGTGCCAGCAGTTTCCCCCCGAGGGGTGAGCAGTTCTTC.